This T cell receptor beta chain was retrieved from a study of blood T cell repertoires in COVID-19. For the study at large: Samples representing acute and convalescent COVID-19 were sourced from the United States, Italy and Spain. From T cells, B-cell-depleted T cells, or PBMCs came the material, which was cDNA or gDNA.

Sequenced by immunoSEQ multiplex PCR; TCRdb stores in-frame clones only, minus some. The table includes about 170,000 clones, around 86% detected once. The germline gives CDR1 MDHEN, CDR2 SYDVKM. V was clipped by 6 bases and J by 7 bases; unmatched bases: 13. The CDR3 spans 15 residues. Seattle cases were enrolled at active infection and followed longitudinally. The J gene is TRBJ2-7, the V gene TRBV28; 9 nucleotides align to TRBD1. Sequencing was performed on peripheral blood. The source of this sequence is a woman older than 75 with COVID-19, enrolled during active disease. The CDR3 loop reads CASSQTQDRGREQYF. DNA of the CDR3: TGTGCCAGCAGCCAAACCCAGGACAGGGGTCGGGAGCAGTACTTC.